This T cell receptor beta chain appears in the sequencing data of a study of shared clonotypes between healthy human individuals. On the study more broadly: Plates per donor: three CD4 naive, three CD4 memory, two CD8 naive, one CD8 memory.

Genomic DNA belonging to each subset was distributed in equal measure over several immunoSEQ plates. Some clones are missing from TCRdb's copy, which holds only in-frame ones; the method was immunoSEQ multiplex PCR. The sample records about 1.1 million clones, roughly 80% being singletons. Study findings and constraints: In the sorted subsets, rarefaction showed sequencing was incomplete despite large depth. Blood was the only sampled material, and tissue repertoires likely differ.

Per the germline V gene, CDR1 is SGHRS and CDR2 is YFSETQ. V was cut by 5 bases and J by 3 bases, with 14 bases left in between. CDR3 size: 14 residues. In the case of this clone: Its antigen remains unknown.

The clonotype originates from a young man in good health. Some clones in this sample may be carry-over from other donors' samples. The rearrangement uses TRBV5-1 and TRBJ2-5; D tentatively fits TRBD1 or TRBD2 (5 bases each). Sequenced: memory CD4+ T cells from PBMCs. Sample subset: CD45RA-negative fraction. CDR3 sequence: CASRVVGVEETQYF. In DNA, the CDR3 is TGCGCCAGCAGGGTAGTGGGGGTAGAAGAGACCCAGTACTTC.